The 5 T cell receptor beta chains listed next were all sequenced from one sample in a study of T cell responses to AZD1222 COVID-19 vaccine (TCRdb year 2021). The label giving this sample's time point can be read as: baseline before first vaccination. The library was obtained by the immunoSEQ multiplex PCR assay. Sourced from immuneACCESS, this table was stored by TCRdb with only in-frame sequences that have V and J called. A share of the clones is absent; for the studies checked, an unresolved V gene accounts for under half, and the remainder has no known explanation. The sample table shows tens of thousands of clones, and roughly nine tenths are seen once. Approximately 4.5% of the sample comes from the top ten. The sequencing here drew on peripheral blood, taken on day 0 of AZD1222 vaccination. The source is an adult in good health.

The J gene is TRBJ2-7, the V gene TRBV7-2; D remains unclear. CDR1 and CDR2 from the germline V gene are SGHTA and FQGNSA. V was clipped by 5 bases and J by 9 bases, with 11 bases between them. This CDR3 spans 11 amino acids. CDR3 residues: CASSPRVGQYF. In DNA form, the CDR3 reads TGTGCCAGCAGCCCCCGGGTAGGGCAGTACTTC.

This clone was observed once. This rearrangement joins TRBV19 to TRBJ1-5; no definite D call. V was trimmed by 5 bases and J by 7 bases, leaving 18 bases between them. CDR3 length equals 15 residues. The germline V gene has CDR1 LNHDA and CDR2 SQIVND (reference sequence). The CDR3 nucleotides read TGTGCCAGTAGTCGCCTGGGCTTATTGGAGCAGCCCCAGCATTTT. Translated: CASSRLGLLEQPQHF. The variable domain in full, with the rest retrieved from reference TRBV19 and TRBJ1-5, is DGGITQSPKYLFRKEGQNVTLSCEQNLNHDAMYWYRQDPGQGLRLIYYSQIVNDFQKGDIAEGYSVSREKKESFPLTVTSAQKNPTAFYLCASSRLGLLEQPQHFGDGTRLSIL.

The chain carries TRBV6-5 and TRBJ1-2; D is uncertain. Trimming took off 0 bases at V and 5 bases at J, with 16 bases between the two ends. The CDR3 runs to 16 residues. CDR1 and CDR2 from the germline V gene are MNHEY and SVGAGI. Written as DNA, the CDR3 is TGTGCCAGCAGTTACTCGACTGCCCGGGCGGATTATGGCTACACCTTC. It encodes CASSYSTARADYGYTF.

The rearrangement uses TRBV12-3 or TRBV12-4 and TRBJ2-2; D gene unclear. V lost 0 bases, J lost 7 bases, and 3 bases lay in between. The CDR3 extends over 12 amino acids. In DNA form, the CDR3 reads TGTGCCAGCAGTTTAGCCATCGGGGAGCTGTTTTTT. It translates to CASSLAIGELFF.

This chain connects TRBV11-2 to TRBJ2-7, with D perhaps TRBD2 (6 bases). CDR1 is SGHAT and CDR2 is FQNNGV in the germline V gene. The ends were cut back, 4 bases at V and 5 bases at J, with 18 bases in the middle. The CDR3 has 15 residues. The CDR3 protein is CASSSLRGVVNEQYF. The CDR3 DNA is TGTGCCAGCAGCTCCCTTCGCGGGGTCGTAAACGAGCAGTACTTC.